This T cell receptor (beta chain) was sequenced for a study of Ad26.COV2.S vaccination and SARS-CoV-2 variants. Study-wide background: Ad26.COV2.S, an intramuscular injection, was given once or twice 56 days apart.

Treatment: 19 received Ad26.COV2.S at low or high dose, single or two shots; about 5 received placebo; per-sample allocation not given. Vaccine and placebo recipients were sampled on day 63 after the first injection. Vaccine was an Ad26 vector expressing Wuhan-strain SARS-CoV-2 spike. This table comes from immunoSEQ multiplex PCR, and its TCRdb copy is limited to in-frame clones, with some not included. The sample lists 400,000 to 450,000 clones; 75% to 95% were seen once. The starting material was peripheral blood, obtained in a trial of Ad26.COV2.S vaccine versus placebo. The clonotype originates from a person between 18 and 60 years old who received the Ad26.COV2.S COVID-19 vaccine or a placebo.

CDR3 loop: CASSEYTGLAGSYNEQFF. CDR3 DNA: TGTGCCAGCAGTGAATATACCGGACTAGCGGGGTCCTACAATGAGCAGTTCTTC. The chain couples TRBV25-1 to TRBJ2-1, with 12 bases fitting TRBD2. Losses at the gene ends were 0 bases for V and 1 base for J; bases not matched to a gene: 4. The CDR3 length is 18 residues. Germline V gene lookup returns CDR1 MGHDK and CDR2 SYGVNS.